Listed here is a single T cell receptor beta chain. The sample comes from a study of technical replicates of blood from a few donors. Germline-derived CDR1 and CDR2 are SNHLY and FYNNEI. CDR3 length: 13 amino acids. Losses at the gene ends were 5 bases for V and 4 bases for J; bases not matched to a gene: 5. TCRdb keeps only in-frame clones here, not all; method: immunoSEQ multiplex PCR. The sample lists over 70,000 clones; roughly 94% were seen once. The source of this sequence is a human donor in good health. V usage is TRBV2 and J usage is TRBJ2-7; 7 nucleotides align to TRBD1. Sequencing was carried out using T cells isolated from PBMCs. The CDR3 sequence: CASSPGQLYEQYF. Written as DNA, the CDR3 is TGTGCCAGCAGTCCGGGACAGCTATACGAGCAGTACTTC.